This entry lists 5 T cell receptor beta chains sequenced from one sample in a study of T cell responses to AZD1222 COVID-19 vaccine. Sequenced by immunoSEQ multiplex PCR; TCRdb stores in-frame clones only, minus some. The sample includes about 100,000 clones, about nine tenths of them seen just once. The source material was peripheral blood, sampled on day 0 of AZD1222 vaccination. The receptors were sampled from an adult in good health.

The chain carries TRBV6-1 and TRBJ2-7; 7 bases align to TRBD2. The CDR3 runs to 17 residues. V shed 3 bases, J shed 1 base, and the junction held 12 bases outside the gene matches. Germline values: CDR1 MNHNS, CDR2 SASEGT. CDR3 nucleotide sequence: TGTGCCAGCAGTGACCCATCCCGGGACTACATATCCTACGAGCAGTACTTC. Amino acid sequence: CASSDPSRDYISYEQYF.

The chain uses TRBV5-1 and TRBJ1-2; D is possibly TRBD1 (6 bases). The germline V gene has CDR1 SGHRS and CDR2 YFSETQ. Deletions cut 0 bases from V and 4 bases from J, with 16 bases between. There are 16 residues in the CDR3. The CDR3 nucleotides are TGCGCCAGCAGCTTGGGGGGATGGGACAAACGCTATGGCTACACCTTC. It translates to CASSLGGWDKRYGYTF.

The chain is built from TRBV30 and TRBJ1-1; 9 nucleotides match TRBD1. Trimming took 4 bases from V and 5 from J; bases not matched to a gene: 5. Germline V lookup: CDR1 GTSNPN, CDR2 SVGIG (reference sequence). The CDR3 is 13 residues long. CDR3 DNA: TGTGCCTGGAAAAGACAGGGGGAAACTGAAGCTTTCTTT. It translates to CAWKRQGETEAFF.

This clone was recorded only once. The chain carries TRBV5-6 and TRBJ2-2; 7 nucleotides match TRBD2. This CDR3 spans 15 amino acids. V dropped 4 bases and J dropped 6; count of bases not matched to a gene: 9. Germline assignment: CDR1 SGHDT and CDR2 YYEEEE. DNA of the CDR3: TGTGCCAGCAGCGGCCTAGGGAGGGACGCCGGGGAGCTGTTTTTT. It specifies CASSGLGRDAGELFF.

J is TRBJ2-7 and V is TRBV5-1; no definite D call. Deletions cut 0 bases from V and 2 bases from J, with 12 bases between. This CDR3 has 15 amino acids. Per germline, CDR1 SGHRS and CDR2 YFSETQ. For the CDR3, the DNA is TGCGCCAGCAGCTTGGACCCGGACGGCCCCTACGAGCAGTACTTC. This translates into CASSLDPDGPYEQYF. The variable domain in full, with the rest retrieved from reference TRBV5-1 and TRBJ2-7, is KAGVTQTPRYLIKTRGQQVTLSCSPISGHRSVSWYQQTPGQGLQFLFEYFSETQRNKGNFPGRFSGRQFSNSRSEMNVSTLELGDSALYLCASSLDPDGPYEQYFGPGTRLTVT.